Following are 5 T cell receptor beta chains from one sample sequenced in a study of blood T cell repertoires in COVID-19. This table comes from immunoSEQ multiplex PCR, and its TCRdb copy is limited to in-frame clones, with some not included. The table has some 150,000 clones, 80% to 90% seen once; the top ten hold roughly 14%. The material sequenced was peripheral blood. These receptors were obtained from a woman in her 40s with acute or convalescent COVID-19.

The chain couples TRBV9 to TRBJ2-7, with 9 bases matching TRBD1. Germline CDR1 reads SGDLS; CDR2 reads YYNGEE. CDR3 length equals 18 residues. Trimming at V came to 0 bases and at J to 3 bases, leaving 13 bases not matched to a gene. The CDR3 bases are TGTGCCAGCAGCGTAGCTGCTGCCCCCGGGACAGGGTTCTACGAGCAGTACTTC. Amino acids: CASSVAAAPGTGFYEQYF.

This chain connects TRBV20-1 to TRBJ1-2; D is unclear. The germline CDR1 and CDR2 sequences are DFQATT and SNEGSKA (reference sequence). The CDR3 loop spans 12 amino acids. The V end was cut by 3 bases, the J end by 1 base, with 6 bases between. The CDR3 nucleotides are TGCAGTGCTAGTCCAAATAACTATGGCTACACCTTC. This translates into CSASPNNYGYTF.

The chain combines TRBV18 with TRBJ2-2; the D gene is possibly TRBD1 (5 bases). The germline gives CDR1 KGHSH, CDR2 LQKENI. CDR3 length: 16 residues. Deletions cut 0 bases from V and 4 bases from J, with 12 bases between. This CDR3 is CASSPPDSRSTGELFF. The CDR3, as DNA: TGTGCCAGCTCACCACCAGACAGCAGAAGCACCGGGGAGCTGTTTTTT.

The chain recombines TRBV27 with TRBJ1-6; D remains unclear. The CDR3 runs to 13 residues. The V gene lost 5 bases and the J gene lost 10 bases, with 12 bases spanning the gap. In germline, CDR1 is MNHEY, CDR2 SMNVEV (reference sequence). CDR3 nucleotide sequence: TGTGCCAGCAGTCAAACTAATCGATCACCCCTCCACTTT. Protein: CASSQTNRSPLHF.

V and J are TRBV19 and TRBJ2-7; TRBD1 matches 9 bases. CDR3 length: 12 residues. The J segment lost 4 bases and the V segment lost 8 bases, leaving 3 bases of the junction unmatched. Looked up from germline, CDR1 is LNHDA and CDR2 is SQIVND (reference sequence). DNA for the CDR3: TGTGCCAGTTGGGACAGGGTTTACGAGCAGTACTTC. Translating it yields CASWDRVYEQYF.